This T cell receptor (beta chain) was profiled in a study of human T cells and chemical hapten exposure. V trimming: 4 bases; J trimming: 5 bases; junction bases outside the gene matches: 6. The germline gives CDR1 KGHSH, CDR2 LQKENI. The CDR3 loop spans 14 amino acids. Time point reported: pre-sensitization, week 0. As to treatment: therapeutic diphenylcyclopropenone sensitization with weekly scalp DPC. TCRdb re-derived calls from the RACE reads in MiXCR, one entry per CDR3 protein. The repertoire holds about 260,000 distinct CDR3 sequences, around 9.3% seen once, with 2% to 3% in the top ten. This chain links TRBV18 with TRBJ2-5; TRBD1 agrees at 8 bases. This receptor was identified in a woman aged 35 to 49 with alopecia areata. Some clones in this sample may be carry-over from other donors' samples. The input for sequencing was whole blood, taken in connection with sensitization to the hapten diphenylcyclopropenone (DPC). CDR3 loop: CASSRQGLSETQYF. The CDR3 DNA reads TGTGCCAGCTCACGACAGGGGCTTTCGGAGACCCAGTACTTC.